Below are 12 T cell receptor beta chains sequenced from a single sample in a study of tissue T cells after allogeneic stem cell transplantation. The table came from immunoSEQ multiplex PCR; TCRdb's copy has only in-frame clones and leaves some out. The sample contains 20,000 to 30,000 clones, less than 95% of which appear only once. The specimen was blood, collected before transplantation. These receptor sequences come from a male donor aged 60 or over who later had graft-versus-host disease after an allogeneic stem cell transplant.

This sequence joins TRBV15 and TRBJ2-3; 11 bases map to TRBD1. The V segment lost 5 bases and the J segment 6 bases; nucleotides outside the gene matches: 10. The CDR3 has 16 residues. Looked up from germline, CDR1 is LNHNV and CDR2 is YYDKDF (reference sequence). DNA of the CDR3: TGTGCCACCAGCCTTCCGGGACAGGGGGTTAGGGATACGCAGTATTTT. It is translated as CATSLPGQGVRDTQYF.

The rearrangement links TRBV3-1 (or the pseudogene TRBV3-2) to TRBJ1-6; TRBD1 agrees at 8 bases. The J segment lost 8 bases and the V segment lost 5 bases, leaving 8 bases of the junction unmatched. Germline CDR1 and CDR2: LGHDT and YNNKEL (reference sequence). The CDR3 runs to 15 residues. The chain's CDR3 is CASSLVQGVDSPLHF. The DNA for the CDR3 is TGTGCCAGCAGCTTAGTACAGGGGGTAGATTCACCCCTCCACTTT.

The chain uses TRBV11-3 and TRBJ2-3; 12 nucleotides align to TRBD2. Per the germline V gene, CDR1 is SGHNT and CDR2 is YENEEA. Losses at the gene ends were 4 bases for V and 1 base for J; bases not matched to a gene: 3. There are 16 residues in the CDR3. Written as DNA, the CDR3 is TGTGCCAGCAGCTCCGGACTAGCGGGGCGCACAGATACGCAGTATTTT. As protein: CASSSGLAGRTDTQYF.

The chain links TRBV2 to TRBJ2-1; D is tentatively TRBD1 or TRBD2 (5 bases each). V lost 7 bases to trimming and J lost 15 bases, with 16 bases between them. CDR1 is SNHLY, CDR2 FYNNEI, per germline. This CDR3 has 11 amino acids. CDR3 DNA: TGTGCCAGCAAGAGGGAAGGGGTGGCGTTCTTC. Its translation: CASKREGVAFF.

This clone is a singleton in its sample. The chain has TRBV29-1 and TRBJ1-1; unclear D gene. The CDR3 totals 12 residues. Trimming took 4 bases from V and 3 from J, leaving 9 bases between them. Germline CDR1 SQVTM, CDR2 ANQGSEA. The CDR3 nucleotides are TGCAGCGTTGTGGGATTAGACACTGAAGCTTTCTTT. Amino acid sequence: CSVVGLDTEAFF.

The rearrangement uses TRBV24-1 and TRBJ2-5; D perhaps matches TRBD2 (6 bases). The germline gives CDR1 KGHDR, CDR2 SFDVKD. Trimming stripped 1 base from V and 2 bases from J, with 13 bases between. The CDR3 loop spans 16 amino acids. For the CDR3, the DNA is TGTGCCACCAGTGATTTTACCGAGCGGGCGCAAGAGACCCAGTACTTC. Protein product: CATSDFTERAQETQYF.

The V and J genes are TRBV10-3 and TRBJ2-5; D gene uncertain. The CDR3 runs to 11 residues. V lost 0 bases and J lost 5, with 1 base in between. Per the germline V gene, CDR1 is ENHRY and CDR2 is SYGVKD. The CDR3 region is CAISESETQYF. The CDR3 DNA sequence: TGTGCCATCAGTGAGTCGGAGACCCAGTACTTC.

The chain links TRBV5-1 to TRBJ1-5; 7 nucleotides line up with TRBD1. This CDR3 spans 15 amino acids. V was pared by 1 base and J by 5 bases, with 6 bases of the junction left unmatched. Germline lookup yields CDR1 SGHRS and CDR2 YFSETQ. CDR3 sequence (DNA): TGCGCCAGCAGCTTGTGGGGGACAGATGATCAGCCCCAGCATTTT. Its translation is CASSLWGTDDQPQHF.

The V and J genes are TRBV5-1 and TRBJ1-2, with D perhaps matching TRBD1 (6 bases). From germline, CDR1 is SGHRS and CDR2 YFSETQ. The V end lost 4 bases, the J end lost 2 bases, and 15 bases lay between the germline ends. The CDR3 runs 15 residues. CDR3 region: CASSPRTTGNYGYTF. In DNA, the CDR3 is TGCGCCAGCAGCCCGAGAACGACAGGAAACTATGGCTACACCTTC.

This clone showed up just once. The V and J genes are TRBV10-3 and TRBJ2-1; tentatively, D is TRBD2 (5 bases). With 4 bases removed from V and 5 bases from J, the gap between germline ends came to 15 bases. This CDR3 is built from 15 residues. Germline CDR1 is ENHRY and CDR2 is SYGVKD. CDR3 sequence: CAISGASFTDNEQFF. CDR3 coding DNA: TGTGCCATCAGTGGGGCTAGCTTCACTGACAATGAGCAGTTCTTC.

The chain links TRBV24-1 to TRBJ2-2; 7 bases align to TRBD1. The J segment lost 5 bases and the V segment lost 2 bases, leaving 4 bases of the junction unmatched. Germline V gene data show CDR1 as KGHDR and CDR2 as SFDVKD. This CDR3 is 15 amino acids long. DNA of the CDR3: TGTGCCACCAGTGATTCCTGGACAGGAACCGGGGAGCTGTTTTTT. Its protein is CATSDSWTGTGELFF.

The V call is TRBV12-3 or TRBV12-4, the J call TRBJ1-2; the D is unclear. This CDR3 region has 11 residues. V was cut by 3 bases and J by 8 bases, with 7 bases left in between. The CDR3 DNA follows: TGTGCCAGCAGTTTGGGGAGGGGCTACACCTTC. Its translation: CASSLGRGYTF.